Presented here are 9 T cell receptor beta chains from one specimen sequenced in a study of blood T cells in healthy people across ages. The second PCR ran roughly 7 to 12 cycles with a sample-barcoded 5' primer and J-beta primers. Using its own MiXCR run on the 5' RACE reads, TCRdb lists one record per CDR3 protein. Here the sample spans fewer than 2 million distinct CDR3 sequences, about 39% being singletons. Sequencing was done on a sample of blood. The receptors were sampled from a human donor in good health.

J is TRBJ1-2 and V is TRBV20-1; TRBD1 agrees at 9 bases. The V gene end was trimmed by 6 bases and the J gene end by 5 bases; junction bases not matched to a gene: 13. Germline CDR1 reads DFQATT; CDR2 reads SNEGSKA (reference sequence). This CDR3 contains 15 residues. The CDR3, as DNA: TGCAGTGCCACCCAAGGCGGACAGGGGAGGTATGGCTACACCTTC. This translates into CSATQGGQGRYGYTF.

The gene calls are TRBV20-1 and TRBJ2-3; 7 bases are a match to TRBD1. CDR1 is DFQATT and CDR2 is SNEGSKA in the germline V gene (reference sequence). J was trimmed by 5 bases and V by 0 bases; bases with no gene match: 5. The CDR3 contains 14 residues. CDR3 bases: TGCAGTGCTAGAGATCGAACAGGGGAAGATACGCAGTATTTT. Translating gives CSARDRTGEDTQYF.

With regard to this clonotype: The junction departs from germline at one end; a sequencing error may be responsible. The genes are TRBV6-2 or TRBV6-3 and TRBJ2-1; 9 bases are shared with TRBD1. The CDR3 is 15 amino acids. CDR1 and CDR2 from the germline V gene are MNHEY and SVGEGT. The CDR3 DNA is TGTGCCTGCAGTTATTGGACAGGGGCCTCCAATGAGCAGTTCTTC. This translates into CACSYWTGASNEQFF.

The sample holds a few counts of this clonotype. The chain carries TRBV7-9 and TRBJ2-7; D might be TRBD1 (6 bases). The CDR3 has 15 amino acids. Germline-derived CDR1 and CDR2 are SEHNR and FQNEAQ (reference sequence). V lost 1 base, J lost 5 bases, and 15 bases lay in between. The DNA for the CDR3 is TGTGCCAGCAGCTTAGTACAGGGCCCCCCCCACGAGCAGTACTTC. Translation gives CASSLVQGPPHEQYF. The whole variable domain, filled in from reference TRBV7-9 and TRBJ2-7, reads DTGVSQNPRHKITKRGQNVTFRCDPISEHNRLYWYRQTLGQGPEFLTYFQNEAQLEKSRLLSDRFSAERPKGSFSTLEIQRTEQGDSAMYLCASSLVQGPPHEQYFGPGTRLTVT.

This clonotype has ten or more counts. This rearrangement joins TRBV6-6 to TRBJ2-7, with 7 nucleotides matching TRBD2. CDR3 length: 16 residues. Germline lookup yields CDR1 MNHNY and CDR2 SVGAGI (reference sequence). V was pared by 2 bases and J by 5 bases, with 12 bases of the junction left unmatched. The DNA of the CDR3 is TGTGCCAGCAGTTACCTCATCGGCGGGGGATCCAACGAGCAGTACTTC. This codes for CASSYLIGGGSNEQYF.

This clonotype showed up just a few times. The chain recombines TRBV2 with TRBJ1-2; no clear D. Trimming took 4 bases from V and 10 from J, leaving 13 bases between them. The CDR3 sequence is 12 residues long. Germline lookup yields CDR1 SNHLY and CDR2 FYNNEI. The CDR3 spells CASSGLPGVYTF. CDR3 DNA sequence: TGTGCCAGCAGTGGCCTTCCCGGTGTCTACACCTTC.

In this sample, this clonotype turned up a few times. The genes are TRBV28 and TRBJ2-7, with D uncertain. Germline loops: CDR1 MDHEN, CDR2 SYDVKM. V lost 6 bases to trimming and J lost 4 bases, with 13 bases between them. CDR3 size: 13 residues. The CDR3 sequence: CASSPRALYEQYF. The DNA of the CDR3 is TGTGCCAGCAGCCCAAGGGCCCTTTACGAGCAGTACTTC.

The gene calls are TRBV4-2 and TRBJ2-6; TRBD1 agrees at 8 bases. V dropped 5 bases and J dropped 3; count of bases not matched to a gene: 9. The CDR3 length is 17 residues. The germline V gene has CDR1 LGHNA and CDR2 YNFKEQ. The CDR3 DNA reads as TGTGCCAGCAGCGTTAGGACAGGGACGTATGGGGCCAACGTCCTGACTTTC. Its protein product is CASSVRTGTYGANVLTF.

The rearrangement joins TRBV6-5 to TRBJ1-2, with D unclear. This CDR3 comprises 13 residues. The germline gives CDR1 MNHEY, CDR2 SVGAGI. V lost 4 bases and J lost 3, with 9 bases in between. In DNA form, the CDR3 reads TGTGCCAGCAGTTGGACGGATCACTATGGCTACACCTTC. This encodes CASSWTDHYGYTF.